These T cell receptor beta chains were read from a single sample in a study of blood T cell repertoires in COVID-19. Method: immunoSEQ multiplex PCR; TCRdb's copy keeps in-frame clones and lacks some. This table holds 150,000 to 200,000 clones, roughly 73% found once. Material: peripheral blood. The receptor set was obtained from a man between 65 and 80 years old with acute or convalescent COVID-19. The CDR3 runs from the conserved cysteine through the conserved F or W. A D gene is named only where the DNA matches it firmly.

V gene: TRBV12-3/TRBV12-4
J gene: TRBJ1-1
D gene: .
CDR3 protein: CASSLGGGTEAFF

V gene: TRBV27
J gene: TRBJ1-1
D gene: TRBD1
CDR3 protein: CASKPQGASTEAFF

V gene: TRBV12-3/TRBV12-4
J gene: TRBJ2-3
D gene: .
CDR3 protein: CASKTGLDTQYF

V gene: TRBV6-2/TRBV6-3
J gene: TRBJ1-2
D gene: TRBD1
CDR3 protein: CASSPWDRGNRLYGYTF

V gene: TRBV11-2
J gene: TRBJ2-1
D gene: TRBD2
CDR3 protein: CASSILLAGDYNEQFF

V gene: TRBV19
J gene: TRBJ1-2
D gene: TRBD1
CDR3 protein: CASSIGDSWYGYTF

V gene: TRBV19
J gene: TRBJ2-3
D gene: TRBD2
CDR3 protein: CASSIAVRGRGTDTQYF

V gene: TRBV2
J gene: TRBJ2-1
D gene: .
CDR3 protein: CASSVRRLANYNEQFF

V gene: TRBV12-3/TRBV12-4
J gene: TRBJ2-3
D gene: .
CDR3 protein: CASRQGSTDTQYF

V gene: TRBV11-3
J gene: TRBJ2-2
D gene: .
CDR3 protein: CASSLARGSSNTGELFF

V gene: TRBV11-2
J gene: TRBJ1-1
D gene: TRBD1
CDR3 protein: CASSETGAHTEAFF

V gene: TRBV28
J gene: TRBJ2-7
D gene: .
CDR3 protein: CASSTRVAYEQYF

V gene: TRBV2
J gene: TRBJ2-7
D gene: TRBD2
CDR3 protein: CASVVRGLANDEQYF

V gene: TRBV15
J gene: TRBJ1-1
D gene: TRBD1
CDR3 protein: CATSRDRTGTTNTEAFF